The 27 T cell receptor beta chains below were found in one sample sequenced in a study of T cells in Graves' hyperthyroidism and ophthalmopathy. Amplified TCR beta CDR3 regions derived from RNA transcripts. HTBI primers drove first-round RT-PCR of the TCR CDR3. TCRdb itself ran the multiplex PCR reads through MiXCR, one entry per CDR3 protein. This table has 500,000 to 800,000 distinct CDR3 sequences, 45% appearing once. Sequenced: peripheral blood or thyroid tissue (not recorded which). Receptor source: an adult man with Graves' disease, either hyperthyroidism or ophthalmopathy (not recorded which).

Ten or more counts support this clonotype. This chain connects TRBV7-2 to TRBJ2-5, with a tentative D call TRBD2 (5 bases). The CDR3 is 14 residues long. In germline, CDR1 is SGHTA, CDR2 FQGNSA. The ends were cut back, 1 base at V and 5 bases at J, with 11 bases in the middle. DNA of the CDR3: TGTGCCAGCAGCTTAGATGGGAGAGGGGAGACCCAGTACTTC. Residues: CASSLDGRGETQYF.

The CDR3 sequence: CASSPSRVLQETQYF. The CDR3 DNA reads TGTGCCAGCAGCCCTAGCCGGGTCCTACAAGAGACCCAGTACTTC. The genes are TRBV7-2 and TRBJ2-5, with D possibly matching TRBD2 (5 bases). Per germline, CDR1 SGHTA and CDR2 FQGNSA. The CDR3 length is 15 residues. The V and J ends lost 5 bases and 2 bases respectively, with 15 bases between them.

This clonotype was counted many times. This CDR3 is missing its conserved last phenylalanine or tryptophan, likely due to a read error. The DNA is omitted, as the CDR3 cannot be located on it reliably, and the CDR3 follows TCRdb's listing. The chain links TRBV2 to TRBJ2-7; the tabulated D call, TRBD1, remains unverified against the DNA. Germline lookup yields CDR1 SNHLY and CDR2 FYNNEI. A total of 9 residues make up the CDR3, ends included. The CDR3 loop reads CASSREGDL.

The rearrangement joins TRBV25-1 to TRBJ1-1, with D perhaps TRBD1 (6 bases). The germline V gene encodes CDR1 MGHDK and CDR2 SYGVNS. The CDR3 is made up of 15 amino acids. V shed 4 bases and J shed 6 bases, with 18 bases lying between them. The CDR3 is CASSASREQGAEAFF. The CDR3 nucleotides read TGTGCCAGCAGTGCTAGTAGGGAACAGGGTGCTGAAGCTTTCTTT.

This clonotype was found many times. The chain carries TRBV7-9 and TRBJ1-1, with TRBD1 matching over 8 bases. J gave up 3 bases and V 7 bases, and 4 bases lay outside the gene matches. The CDR3 extends over 13 amino acids. Germline CDR1 SEHNR, CDR2 FQNEAQ (reference sequence). The DNA for the CDR3 is TGTGCCAGCACGGACAGGGCGGACACTGAAGCTTTCTTT. Translated, it gives CASTDRADTEAFF.

The V gene is TRBV19, the J gene TRBJ1-5, with unresolved D. In germline, CDR1 is LNHDA, CDR2 SQIVND (reference sequence). CDR3 length: 13 amino acids. V was pared by 5 bases and J by 5 bases, with 10 bases between. CDR3 amino acids: CASSRQDHQPQHF. CDR3 DNA sequence: TGTGCCAGTAGTCGGCAGGACCATCAGCCCCAGCATTTT. Full variable domain (outside the CDR3, taken from reference TRBV19 and TRBJ1-5): DGGITQSPKYLFRKEGQNVTLSCEQNLNHDAMYWYRQDPGQGLRLIYYSQIVNDFQKGDIAEGYSVSREKKESFPLTVTSAQKNPTAFYLCASSRQDHQPQHFGDGTRLSIL.

Ten or more counts support this clonotype. This rearrangement joins TRBV15 to TRBJ1-3; the D is unclear. The CDR3 is 13 amino acids. Per the germline V gene, CDR1 is LNHNV and CDR2 is YYDKDF (reference sequence). V lost 3 bases and J 3 bases, leaving 6 bases between the germline ends. This chain's CDR3 is CATSRGSGNTIYF. CDR3 sequence (DNA): TGTGCCACCAGCAGGGGAAGTGGAAACACCATATATTTT.

This clonotype was seen only a few times. The chain links TRBV2 to TRBJ1-2; no reliable D call. This CDR3 has 15 residues. Germline values: CDR1 SNHLY, CDR2 FYNNEI. Trimming stripped 5 bases from V and 5 bases from J, with 18 bases between. CDR3 coding DNA: TGTGCCAGCAGTCCTCTTAGTGGAGTTGGGTATGGCTACACCTTC. It specifies CASSPLSGVGYGYTF.

This clonotype was recorded many times. The V call is TRBV20-1, the J call TRBJ2-5, with 7 bases matching TRBD2. The ends lost 4 bases at V and 1 base at J; junction bases unmatched: 6. Germline CDR1 DFQATT, CDR2 SNEGSKA (reference sequence). This CDR3 spans 14 amino acids. CDR3 bases: TGCAGTGCTACACCAGCGGGATCCCAAGAGACCCAGTACTTC. Residues: CSATPAGSQETQYF.

This clonotype came up a few times. The chain joins TRBV13 to TRBJ1-1, with a possible D match to TRBD1 (6 bases). Germline lookup yields CDR1 PRHDT and CDR2 FYEKMQ (reference sequence). The CDR3 is 15 residues long. V was trimmed by 6 bases and J by 2 bases, leaving 16 bases between them. As DNA, the CDR3 is TGTGCCAGCAGTTGGGGACAAGGGGGTAACACTGAAGCTTTCTTT. Its translation is CASSWGQGGNTEAFF.

The chain carries TRBV20-1 and TRBJ1-2; D gene unclear. Germline CDR1 and CDR2: DFQATT and SNEGSKA (reference sequence). Trimming removed 0 bases from V and 4 bases from J, with 12 bases in between. This CDR3 is built from 14 residues. CDR3: CSAREPGFSYGYTF. For the CDR3, the DNA is TGCAGTGCTAGAGAACCTGGGTTTAGCTATGGCTACACCTTC.

As DNA, the CDR3 is TGTGCCAGCAGCTTGGGCCATAGGAACTCTGGAAACACCATATATTTT. Amino acid sequence: CASSLGHRNSGNTIYF. The chain combines TRBV5-4 with TRBJ1-3; no definite D call. Per germline, CDR1 SGHNT and CDR2 YYREEE (reference sequence). Deletions cut 0 bases from V and 0 bases from J, with 10 bases between. The CDR3 length is 16 residues.

Details on this clonotype: A read error may produce the germline difference seen at one junction end. The J gene is TRBJ1-6, the V gene TRBV2; D remains ambiguous. CDR1 is SNHLY and CDR2 is FYNNEI in the germline V gene. The CDR3 totals 14 residues. CDR3: CASTAGIYNLPLHF. The CDR3 bases are TGTGCCAGCACTGCCGGGATCTATAATTTACCCCTCCACTTT.

V usage is TRBV20-1 and J usage is TRBJ2-7; TRBD2 aligns across 13 bases. V dropped 1 base and J dropped 4; count of bases not matched to a gene: 7. CDR1 and CDR2 (germline): DFQATT, SNEGSKA (reference sequence). The CDR3 loop spans 16 amino acids. The CDR3 DNA reads TGCAGTGCTAGAGCCCTGACTAGCGGGAGGCCATACGAGCAGTACTTC. Protein sequence: CSARALTSGRPYEQYF.

V is TRBV10-3 and J is TRBJ2-6, with D perhaps TRBD1 (6 bases). Looked up from germline, CDR1 is ENHRY and CDR2 is SYGVKD. V lost 8 bases and J 2 bases, leaving 19 bases between the germline ends. The CDR3 contains 17 residues. The CDR3 reads CAIGSGDAPAGANVLTF. In DNA form, the CDR3 reads TGTGCCATCGGTTCAGGGGATGCCCCAGCTGGGGCCAACGTCCTGACTTTC.

This clonotype was seen repeatedly, ten times or more. The V gene is TRBV29-1, the J gene TRBJ1-6, with a possible D match to TRBD1 (5 bases). The V gene lost 6 bases and the J gene lost 11 bases, with 20 bases spanning the gap. CDR1 is SQVTM, CDR2 ANQGSEA, per germline. CDR3 length: 14 amino acids. CDR3 nucleotide sequence: TGCAGCGTCTCCATCGGGGGAGACGATGCACCCCTCCACTTT. Translated, it gives CSVSIGGDDAPLHF.

This sequence joins TRBV10-3 and TRBJ1-1; maybe TRBD1 (6 bases). The germline V gene encodes CDR1 ENHRY and CDR2 SYGVKD. Trimming shortened V by 3 bases and J by 1 base, and 9 bases separated the two germline ends. There are 14 residues in the CDR3. CDR3 in amino acids: CAISDGGTNTEAFF. The CDR3 DNA reads as TGTGCCATCAGTGATGGGGGCACGAACACTGAAGCTTTCTTT.

This rearrangement joins TRBV10-3 to TRBJ2-7; TRBD2 is a possible D gene (7 bases). Germline V CDR1 and CDR2: ENHRY, SYGVKD. The germline V and J ends were trimmed by 10 bases and 7 bases, with 23 bases remaining between them. CDR3 length equals 14 residues. CDR3 bases: TGTGCCAGCAGGGGTAGGTCGGGGGGCGAAGAGCAGTACTTC. Amino acids: CASRGRSGGEEQYF.

In this sample, this clonotype turned up many times. The CDR3: CASSQGQALNEQYF. CDR3 bases: TGTGCCAGCAGCCAAGGACAGGCTCTAAACGAGCAGTACTTC. The J gene is TRBJ2-7, the V gene TRBV7-8, with 7 nucleotides matching TRBD1. Unmatched junction bases numbered 9, after V lost 5 bases and J lost 5 bases. Germline V CDR1 and CDR2: SGHVS, FQNEAQ. There are 14 residues in the CDR3.

V gene TRBV5-1 combines with J gene TRBJ2-2; D remains unclear. The ends were cut back, 0 bases at V and 0 bases at J, with 6 bases in the middle. The CDR3 contains 15 residues. CDR1 and CDR2 from the germline V gene are SGHRS and YFSETQ. The CDR3 protein is CASSLGFPNTGELFF. CDR3 DNA: TGCGCCAGCAGCTTGGGTTTTCCGAACACCGGGGAGCTGTTTTTT.

This clonotype turned up a few times. The J gene is TRBJ1-2, the V gene TRBV24-1; possible D gene TRBD1, 6 bases. The germline gives CDR1 KGHDR, CDR2 SFDVKD. The CDR3 is made up of 12 amino acids. V shed 3 bases and J shed 6 bases, with 7 bases lying between them. In DNA form, the CDR3 reads TGTGCCACCAGTGATGCAGGGGATGGCTACACCTTC. Translated, it gives CATSDAGDGYTF.

Regarding this clonotype: The junction differs from germline at one of its ends, possibly a read error. The rearrangement joins TRBV7-9 to TRBJ2-5, with D uncertain. The CDR3 spans 13 residues. Germline CDR1 SEHNR, CDR2 FQNEAQ (reference sequence). CDR3 sequence reads: CTSSLRGQETQYF. The CDR3 nucleotides read TGTACCAGCAGCTTGCGCGGCCAAGAGACCCAGTACTTC.

The genes are TRBV29-1 and TRBJ1-1; D remains ambiguous. CDR1 and CDR2 (germline): SQVTM, ANQGSEA. The V end lost 8 bases, the J end lost 1 base, and 8 bases lay between the germline ends. CDR3 size: 11 residues. CDR3 sequence: CSLVQNTEAFF. The CDR3 bases are TGCAGCTTAGTCCAGAACACTGAAGCTTTCTTT.

CDR3 residues: CASRQDMNTEAFF. In DNA form, the CDR3 reads TGTGCCAGCAGACAGGATATGAACACTGAAGCTTTCTTT. J is TRBJ1-1 and V is TRBV6-1; TRBD1 is a possible D gene (5 bases). From germline, CDR1 is MNHNS and CDR2 SASEGT. V was pared by 6 bases and J by 0 bases, with 8 bases between. This CDR3 comprises 13 residues.

The chain uses TRBV29-1 and TRBJ1-1; the D gene is possibly TRBD1 (6 bases). CDR3 length: 14 residues. Trimming left V 8 bases short and J 7 bases short, with 23 bases between. Germline CDR1 SQVTM, CDR2 ANQGSEA. In DNA form, the CDR3 reads TGCAGCCCACGGGAGGGGGGGCGATACGATGAAGCTTTCTTT. As protein: CSPREGGRYDEAFF.

This chain links TRBV2 with TRBJ1-5; no clear D. Trimming cost V 4 bases and J 1 base, with 5 bases left between them. The CDR3 totals 13 residues. In germline, CDR1 is SNHLY, CDR2 FYNNEI. The CDR3 is CASSVTSNQPQHF. CDR3 DNA: TGTGCCAGCAGTGTGACAAGCAATCAGCCCCAGCATTTT.

About this clonotype: This may come from a read error, since a much larger clone is one base off. The CDR3 sequence is CASKRGTQYF. The CDR3 DNA reads TGTGCCAGCAAAAGGGGGACCCAGTACTTC. The rearrangement joins TRBV13 to TRBJ2-5, with a possible D match to TRBD1 (5 bases). The V end was cut by 7 bases, the J end by 7 bases, with 7 bases between. The germline V gene encodes CDR1 PRHDT and CDR2 FYEKMQ (reference sequence). The length of the CDR3 is 10 residues. The full variable domain, completed using reference TRBV13 and TRBJ2-5, is AAGVIQSPRHLIKEKRETATLKCYPIPRHDTVYWYQQGPGQDPQFLISFYEKMQSDKGSIPDRFSAQQFSDYHSELNMSSLELGDSALYFCASKRGTQYFGPGTRLLVL.